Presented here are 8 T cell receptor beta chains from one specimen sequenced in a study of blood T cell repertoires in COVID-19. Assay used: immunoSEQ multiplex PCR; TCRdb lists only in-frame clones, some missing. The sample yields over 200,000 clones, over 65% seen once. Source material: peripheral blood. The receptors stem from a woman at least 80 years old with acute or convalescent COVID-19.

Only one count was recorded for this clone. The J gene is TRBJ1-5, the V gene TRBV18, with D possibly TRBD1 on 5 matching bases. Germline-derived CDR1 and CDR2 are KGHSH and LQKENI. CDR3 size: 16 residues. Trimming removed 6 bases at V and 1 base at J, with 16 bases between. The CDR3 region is CASSQGGQGSNQPQHF. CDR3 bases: TGTGCCAGCTCCCAGGGAGGGCAAGGGAGCAATCAGCCCCAGCATTTT.

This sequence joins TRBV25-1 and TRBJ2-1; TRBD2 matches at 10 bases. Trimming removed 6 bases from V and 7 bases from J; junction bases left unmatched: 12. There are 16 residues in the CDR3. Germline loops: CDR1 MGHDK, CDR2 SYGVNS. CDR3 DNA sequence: TGTGCCAGCAGACTAGCGGGGTTGGGGGGACAAAATGAGCAGTTCTTC. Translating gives CASRLAGLGGQNEQFF.

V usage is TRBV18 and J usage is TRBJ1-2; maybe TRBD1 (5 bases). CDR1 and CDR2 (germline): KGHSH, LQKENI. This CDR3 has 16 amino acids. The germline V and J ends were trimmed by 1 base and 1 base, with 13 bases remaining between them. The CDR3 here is CASSPRLQGVNYGYTF. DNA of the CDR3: TGTGCCAGCTCACCACGGCTGCAGGGTGTTAACTATGGCTACACCTTC.

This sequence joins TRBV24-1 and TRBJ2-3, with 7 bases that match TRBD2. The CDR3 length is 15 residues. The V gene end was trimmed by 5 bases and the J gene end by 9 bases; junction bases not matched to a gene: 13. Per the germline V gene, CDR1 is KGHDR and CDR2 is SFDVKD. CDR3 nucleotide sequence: TGTGCCACCAGTGGCAGCGGGACCTCCCCGGAAACGCAGTATTTT. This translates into CATSGSGTSPETQYF.

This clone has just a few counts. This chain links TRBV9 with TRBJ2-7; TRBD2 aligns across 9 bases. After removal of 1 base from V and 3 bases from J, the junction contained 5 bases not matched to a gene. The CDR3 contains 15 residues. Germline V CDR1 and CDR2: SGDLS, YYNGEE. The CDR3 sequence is CASSVSSGAFYEQYF. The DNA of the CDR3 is TGTGCCAGCAGCGTATCTAGCGGGGCTTTCTACGAGCAGTACTTC.

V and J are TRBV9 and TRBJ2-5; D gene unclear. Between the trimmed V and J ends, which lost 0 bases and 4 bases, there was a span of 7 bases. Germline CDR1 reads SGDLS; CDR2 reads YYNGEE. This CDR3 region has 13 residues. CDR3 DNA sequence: TGTGCCAGCAGCGTAGATCTTTCAGAGACCCAGTACTTC. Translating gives CASSVDLSETQYF.

CDR3 in amino acids: CASSFQGAQGEQYF. CDR3 sequence (DNA): TGCGCCAGCAGCTTCCAGGGGGCGCAAGGGGAGCAGTACTTC. The rearrangement uses TRBV5-1 and TRBJ2-7, with 8 bases aligning to TRBD1. Trimming at V came to 2 bases and at J to 7 bases, leaving 8 bases not matched to a gene. CDR3 size: 14 residues. Germline V CDR1 and CDR2: SGHRS, YFSETQ.

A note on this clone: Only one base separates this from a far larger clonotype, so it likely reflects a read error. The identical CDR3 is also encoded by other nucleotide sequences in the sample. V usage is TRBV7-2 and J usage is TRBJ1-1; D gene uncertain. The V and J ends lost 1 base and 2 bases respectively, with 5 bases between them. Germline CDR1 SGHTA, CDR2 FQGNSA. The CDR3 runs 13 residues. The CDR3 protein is CASSLGQNTEAFF. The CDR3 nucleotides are TGTGCCAGCAGCTTAGGACAAAACACTGAAGCTTTCTTT.